The next 5 T cell receptor beta chains were all read from a single sample in a study of blood T cell repertoires in COVID-19 (dated by TCRdb to about 2020). The library was produced with the immunoSEQ multiplex PCR assay. This is the immuneACCESS table as TCRdb keeps it, with only in-frame sequences that have V and J called. A part of the clones is gone; compared with another copy, unresolved V genes explain less than half, and the rest is unexplained. This sample lists 200,000 or so clones; around nine tenths were detected once. Of the sample, roughly 2.5% falls within the top ten clones. The source material was peripheral blood. All receptors come from an older woman with acute or convalescent COVID-19.

The rearrangement joins TRBV21-1 to TRBJ1-1. TRBV21-1 represents a pseudogene. The CDR3 is 15 residues long. As DNA, the CDR3 is TGTGCCAGCAGCCCACAGAGGGGGGAGGGAACTGAAGCTTTCTTT. Residues: CASSPQRGEGTEAFF.

The CDR3 protein is CASESGGTDTQYF. CDR3 in DNA: TGTGCCAGCGAGAGCGGGGGCACAGATACGCAGTATTTT. The genes are TRBV2 and TRBJ2-3, with 7 bases identical to TRBD2. V dropped 8 bases and J dropped 1; count of bases not matched to a gene: 3. CDR3 length equals 13 residues. Germline V CDR1 and CDR2: SNHLY, FYNNEI.

The chain employs TRBV29-1 and TRBJ2-3; possible D gene TRBD1, 6 bases. V lost 7 bases and J lost 2, with 16 bases in between. Germline assignment: CDR1 SQVTM and CDR2 ANQGSEA. This CDR3 is built from 14 residues. CDR3 in amino acids: CSASGTRNTDTQYF. The CDR3 region has the DNA TGCAGCGCATCCGGGACACGAAACACAGATACGCAGTATTTT.

V gene TRBV5-1 combines with J gene TRBJ2-4; 8 nucleotides agree with TRBD1. This CDR3 has 15 residues. Germline lookup yields CDR1 SGHRS and CDR2 YFSETQ. The junction had 8 bases not matched to a gene; V was cut back by 7 bases and J by 2 bases. Here the CDR3 DNA reads TGCGCCAGCGGGGAATGGACAGGGTCCAAAAACATTCAGTACTTC. Residues: CASGEWTGSKNIQYF. Complete variable domain (other parts from reference TRBV5-1 and TRBJ2-4): KAGVTQTPRYLIKTRGQQVTLSCSPISGHRSVSWYQQTPGQGLQFLFEYFSETQRNKGNFPGRFSGRQFSNSRSEMNVSTLELGDSALYLCASGEWTGSKNIQYFGAGTRLSVL.

V gene TRBV3-1 (or the pseudogene TRBV3-2) combines with J gene TRBJ2-5; possibly TRBD2 for D (6 bases). CDR3 length: 18 amino acids. V gave up 1 base and J gave up 1 base, with 19 bases separating them. Germline lookup yields CDR1 LGHDT and CDR2 YNNKEL (reference sequence). The CDR3 nucleotides are TGTGCCAGCAGCCAAGCTAACGAGCGGGCCCGCCCCCAAGAGACCCAGTACTTC. Translating gives CASSQANERARPQETQYF.